This TCR beta chain was observed in a study of CD8+ T cells in alopecia areata. Study details: Treated patients were given 5 to 10 mg oral tofacitinib twice daily. Tofacitinib was given for 6 to 18 months, then stopped for 6 months.

V was pared by 0 bases and J by 5 bases, with 11 bases between. Germline-derived CDR1 and CDR2 are LGHNA and YSLEER. This CDR3 contains 14 residues. Sequencing relied on a cDNA template that was reverse transcribed from extracted RNA. The protocol was immunoSEQ multiplex PCR, while the TCRdb copy is restricted to in-frame clones and leaves out a portion. The sample has 160,000 or so clones, approximately 53% seen once. This specimen was CD8+ T cells sorted from blood, taken at week 0. The receptor's source is a human donor with alopecia areata. The chain links TRBV4-3 to TRBJ2-7; D not certain. Written as DNA, the CDR3 is TGCGCCAGCAGCCAAGAAAAGTCGGCGCACGAGCAGTACTTC. Translated, it gives CASSQEKSAHEQYF.